Presented here are 19 T cell receptor beta chains from one specimen sequenced in a study of cytomegalovirus exposure and HLA in healthy donors. Primers included in the PCR were 60 Vbeta and 13 Jbeta primers. TCRdb's copy holds only in-frame clones and misses some; the assay was immunoSEQ multiplex PCR. The sample has around 110,000 clones; about three quarters are singletons. The material sequenced was PBMCs. These receptors were obtained from a man aged 25-45 years in good health and CMV-seronegative.

The chain's CDR3 is CASSPGVRSPLHF. The DNA of the CDR3 is TGTGCCAGCAGCCCAGGGGTACGCTCACCCCTCCACTTT. The chain carries TRBV2 and TRBJ1-6, with TRBD1 as a possible D gene (6 bases). This CDR3 region has 13 residues. V was pared by 6 bases and J by 10 bases, with 13 bases between. CDR1 SNHLY and CDR2 FYNNEI come from the germline V gene.

V usage is TRBV11-2 and J usage is TRBJ2-3; 12 nucleotides match TRBD2. Germline assignment: CDR1 SGHAT and CDR2 FQNNGV. The CDR3 has 18 amino acids. After removal of 3 bases from V and 5 bases from J, the junction contained 12 bases not matched to a gene. The CDR3 sequence: CASSFPFRLAGDQDTQYF. In DNA form, the CDR3 reads TGTGCCAGCAGCTTTCCCTTCCGACTAGCGGGAGATCAAGATACGCAGTATTTT.

The chain uses TRBV2 and TRBJ2-7; D is unclear. Trimming stripped 4 bases from V and 1 base from J, with 14 bases between. The CDR3 extends over 15 amino acids. Germline V gives CDR1 SNHLY, CDR2 FYNNEI. The CDR3 bases are TGTGCCAGCAGTGTTTTCCCCTCGCAGTCCTACGAGCAGTACTTC. It yields the protein CASSVFPSQSYEQYF.

The chain uses TRBV7-8 and TRBJ2-7; TRBD2 matches at 10 bases. The CDR3 is 15 residues long. CDR1 and CDR2 from the germline V gene are SGHVS and FQNEAQ. V was clipped by 1 base and J by 4 bases; unmatched bases: 4. CDR3 protein: CASSLGTSGKYEQYF. In nucleotides, the CDR3 is TGTGCCAGCAGCTTAGGGACTAGCGGAAAGTACGAGCAGTACTTC. Full variable domain (rest looked up from reference TRBV7-8 and TRBJ2-7): GAGVSQSPRYKVAKRGQDVALRCDPISGHVSLFWYQQALGQGPEFLTYFQNEAQLDKSGLPSDRFFAERPEGSVSTLKIQRTQQEDSAVYLCASSLGTSGKYEQYFGPGTRLTVT.

The rearrangement joins TRBV7-9 to TRBJ1-2, with unresolved D. This CDR3 is built from 18 residues. CDR1 is SEHNR and CDR2 is FQNEAQ in the germline V gene (reference sequence). V lost 5 bases, J lost 6 bases, and 28 bases lay in between. The CDR3 region has the DNA TGTGCCAGCAGCCCAACAGCCCCCCGGAGTAAGGCGGGCGATGGCTACACCTTC. It translates to CASSPTAPRSKAGDGYTF.

CDR3 nucleotide sequence: TGCGCCAGCAGCCAAGATGTGGGGCCCCCGTTGTACATTCAGTACTTC. The encoded protein is CASSQDVGPPLYIQYF. This chain connects TRBV4-1 to TRBJ2-4; possible D gene TRBD1, 5 bases. This CDR3 comprises 16 residues. V lost 0 bases and J 8 bases, leaving 17 bases between the germline ends. Germline V gives CDR1 MGHRA, CDR2 YSYEKL.

The chain has TRBV5-1 and TRBJ1-6; possible D gene TRBD1, 6 bases. Trimming pared 0 bases from V and 4 bases from J, leaving 14 bases between. CDR1 and CDR2 (germline): SGHRS, YFSETQ. CDR3 length equals 17 residues. The CDR3 spells CASSLEPDSKYNSPLHF. DNA of the CDR3: TGCGCCAGCAGCTTGGAGCCGGACAGCAAGTATAATTCACCCCTCCACTTT.

The CDR3 is CASSQLGPSGSNEQFF. In DNA, the CDR3 is TGTGCCAGCTCTCAACTGGGGCCTAGCGGGAGTAATGAGCAGTTCTTC. The genes are TRBV18 and TRBJ2-1; 10 nucleotides align to TRBD2. Trimming cost V 6 bases and J 7 bases; bases outside gene matches: 12. Germline V lookup: CDR1 KGHSH, CDR2 LQKENI. CDR3 size: 16 residues.

The count of this clone is one. The chain carries TRBV4-2 and TRBJ2-5; 8 bases agree with TRBD2. The J call may be mistaken, given a closer DNA end match to TRBJ2-7. Germline V gene sequence: CDR1 LGHNA, CDR2 YNFKEQ. CDR3 length equals 15 residues. DNA for the CDR3: TGTGCCAGCAGCCAAGGTAGCGGGGCCTCCTACGAGCAGTACTTC. Its protein product is CASSQGSGASYEQYF.

This rearrangement joins TRBV10-3 to TRBJ2-3; 10 positions match TRBD2. The germline V gene has CDR1 ENHRY and CDR2 SYGVKD. Trimming cost V 0 bases and J 3 bases; bases outside gene matches: 3. This CDR3 has 16 amino acids. CDR3 bases: TGTGCCATCAGTGAGTCCGCAGCGGGGGGGACAGATACGCAGTATTTT. This codes for CAISESAAGGTDTQYF.

This clone was counted only a few times. The gene calls are TRBV28 and TRBJ2-1, with TRBD2 matching over 9 bases. Germline lookup yields CDR1 MDHEN and CDR2 SYDVKM. This CDR3 has 15 amino acids. Trimming took 8 bases from V and 6 from J; bases not matched to a gene: 11. CDR3: CASQTSGGPGNEQFF. Written as DNA, the CDR3 is TGTGCCAGCCAAACCAGCGGGGGGCCGGGCAATGAGCAGTTCTTC.

The V call is TRBV6-1, the J call TRBJ2-2, with 12 bases that match TRBD2. The germline V gene encodes CDR1 MNHNS and CDR2 SASEGT. V trimming: 3 bases; J trimming: 4 bases; junction bases outside the gene matches: 9. This CDR3 comprises 18 residues. CDR3 residues: CASSDRALAGGSTGELFF. CDR3 nucleotides: TGTGCCAGCAGTGATAGGGCTCTAGCGGGGGGGTCCACCGGGGAGCTGTTTTTT.

The gene calls are TRBV7-8 and TRBJ2-1, with TRBD2 matching 12 bases. After removal of 2 bases from V and 10 bases from J, the junction contained 9 bases not matched to a gene. Germline V gives CDR1 SGHVS, CDR2 FQNEAQ. This CDR3 is built from 16 residues. CDR3 nucleotides: TGTGCCAGCAGCTTACATGAGCTAGCGGGAGGGCAGGAGCAGTTCTTC. It yields the protein CASSLHELAGGQEQFF. Combining the CDR3 with reference TRBV7-8 and TRBJ2-1 gives the whole variable domain GAGVSQSPRYKVAKRGQDVALRCDPISGHVSLFWYQQALGQGPEFLTYFQNEAQLDKSGLPSDRFFAERPEGSVSTLKIQRTQQEDSAVYLCASSLHELAGGQEQFFGPGTRLTVL.

This clone came up once. The genes are TRBV27 and TRBJ1-5; 9 bases are a match to TRBD1. Germline V gene sequence: CDR1 MNHEY, CDR2 SMNVEV (reference sequence). This CDR3 is 16 amino acids long. V lost 5 bases and J lost 4; bases outside the gene matches: 9. CDR3 residues: CASSRSTGTGNQPQHF. CDR3 in DNA: TGTGCCAGCAGTCGAAGTACCGGGACAGGGAATCAGCCCCAGCATTTT.

The gene calls are TRBV27 and TRBJ1-5; 7 bases match TRBD1. The ends lost 6 bases at V and 3 bases at J; junction bases unmatched: 5. The CDR3 consists of 14 residues. Germline lookup yields CDR1 MNHEY and CDR2 SMNVEV (reference sequence). CDR3 DNA sequence: TGTGCCAGCAGAAGCACAGGGGCCAATCAGCCCCAGCATTTT. This gives the protein CASRSTGANQPQHF.

This clone appeared a single time. The chain is built from TRBV19 and TRBJ2-5; D might be TRBD1 (7 bases). The germline V and J ends were trimmed by 0 bases and 7 bases, with 9 bases remaining between them. The CDR3 runs to 13 residues. Germline loops: CDR1 LNHDA, CDR2 SQIVND (reference sequence). The CDR3 bases are TGTGCCAGTAGTATAGATCAGGGGGGGACCCAGTACTTC. Its translation: CASSIDQGGTQYF.

This chain links TRBV5-6 with TRBJ1-2, with D tentatively TRBD1 (6 bases). In germline, CDR1 is SGHDT, CDR2 YYEEEE. CDR3 length: 14 amino acids. Trimming took off 3 bases at V and 4 bases at J, with 13 bases between the two ends. This CDR3 reads CASSSHRAVYGYTF. CDR3 nucleotide sequence: TGTGCCAGCAGCTCTCACAGGGCAGTCTATGGCTACACCTTC.

This clone was seen once. The V gene is TRBV5-4, the J gene TRBJ2-5; maybe TRBD1 (6 bases). With the DNA end fitting TRBJ2-7 better, the J assignment may be wrong. The CDR3 loop spans 14 amino acids. From germline, CDR1 is SGHNT and CDR2 YYREEE (reference sequence). The CDR3 DNA follows: TGTGCCAGCAGCACCGCTGAGGGGGCCTACGAGCAGTACTTC. Protein product: CASSTAEGAYEQYF.

The rearrangement links TRBV4-2 to TRBJ2-7, with 7 bases aligning to TRBD1. Germline assignment: CDR1 LGHNA and CDR2 YNFKEQ. V lost 0 bases, J lost 5 bases, and 16 bases stayed unmatched. CDR3 length: 18 residues. The DNA for the CDR3 is TGTGCCAGCAGCCAAGACCCTACCGGTGCTACAGGGGCGAACGAGCAGTACTTC. Encoded protein: CASSQDPTGATGANEQYF.